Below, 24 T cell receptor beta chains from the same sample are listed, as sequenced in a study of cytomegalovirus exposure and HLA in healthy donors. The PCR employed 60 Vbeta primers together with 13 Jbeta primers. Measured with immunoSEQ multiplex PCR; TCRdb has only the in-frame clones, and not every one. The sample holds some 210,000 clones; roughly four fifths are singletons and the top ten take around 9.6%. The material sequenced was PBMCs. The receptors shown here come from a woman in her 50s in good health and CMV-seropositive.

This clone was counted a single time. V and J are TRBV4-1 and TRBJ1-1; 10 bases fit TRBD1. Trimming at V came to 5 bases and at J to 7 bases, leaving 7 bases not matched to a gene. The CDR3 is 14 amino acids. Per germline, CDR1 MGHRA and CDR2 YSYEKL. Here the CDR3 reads CASSDRGQGGEAFF. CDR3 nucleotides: TGCGCCAGCAGCGACCGCGGACAGGGGGGTGAAGCTTTCTTT.

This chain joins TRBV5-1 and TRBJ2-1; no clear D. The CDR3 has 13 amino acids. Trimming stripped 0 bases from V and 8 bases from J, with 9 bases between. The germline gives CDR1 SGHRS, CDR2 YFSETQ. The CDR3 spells CASSLGVSDEQFF. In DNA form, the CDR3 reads TGCGCCAGCAGCTTGGGTGTGTCGGATGAGCAGTTCTTC. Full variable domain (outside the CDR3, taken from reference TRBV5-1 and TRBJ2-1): KAGVTQTPRYLIKTRGQQVTLSCSPISGHRSVSWYQQTPGQGLQFLFEYFSETQRNKGNFPGRFSGRQFSNSRSEMNVSTLELGDSALYLCASSLGVSDEQFFGPGTRLTVL.

Here the CDR3 reads CASSSAGGAETQYF. CDR3 sequence (DNA): TGCGCCAGCAGCTCCGCTGGGGGCGCGGAGACCCAGTACTTC. The V gene is TRBV5-1, the J gene TRBJ2-5; D perhaps matches TRBD1 (6 bases). The CDR3 spans 14 residues. V was pared by 3 bases and J by 5 bases, with 14 bases between. Per the germline V gene, CDR1 is SGHRS and CDR2 is YFSETQ.

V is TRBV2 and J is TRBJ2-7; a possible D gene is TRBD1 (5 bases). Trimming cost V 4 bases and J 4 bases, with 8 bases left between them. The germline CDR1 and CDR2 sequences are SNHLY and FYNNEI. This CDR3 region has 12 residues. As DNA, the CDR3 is TGTGCCAGCAGTGGTAGGGGTTACGAGCAGTACTTC. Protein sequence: CASSGRGYEQYF.

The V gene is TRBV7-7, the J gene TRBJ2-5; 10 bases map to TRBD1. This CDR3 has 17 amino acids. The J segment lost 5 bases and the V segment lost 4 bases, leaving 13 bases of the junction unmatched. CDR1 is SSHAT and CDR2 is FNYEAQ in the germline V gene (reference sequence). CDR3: CASSSTDVGTGDETQYF. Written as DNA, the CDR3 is TGTGCCAGCAGCTCGACCGACGTAGGGACAGGGGACGAGACCCAGTACTTC.

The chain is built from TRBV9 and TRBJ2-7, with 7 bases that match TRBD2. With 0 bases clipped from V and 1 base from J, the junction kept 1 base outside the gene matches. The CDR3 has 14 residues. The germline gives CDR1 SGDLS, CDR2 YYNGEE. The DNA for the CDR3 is TGTGCCAGCAGCGTAGGAGCGGGGTCCTACGAGCAGTACTTC. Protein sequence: CASSVGAGSYEQYF.

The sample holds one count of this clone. This chain's CDR3 is CASSLGPGESGELFF. CDR3 DNA sequence: TGCGCCAGCAGCTTGGGGCCTGGGGAGTCCGGGGAGCTGTTTTTT. This chain links TRBV5-1 with TRBJ2-2; possible D gene TRBD2, 5 bases. The CDR3 spans 15 residues. With 0 bases removed from V and 6 bases from J, the gap between germline ends came to 12 bases. CDR1 and CDR2 (germline): SGHRS, YFSETQ. Together with reference TRBV5-1 and TRBJ2-2, the CDR3 gives the full variable domain: KAGVTQTPRYLIKTRGQQVTLSCSPISGHRSVSWYQQTPGQGLQFLFEYFSETQRNKGNFPGRFSGRQFSNSRSEMNVSTLELGDSALYLCASSLGPGESGELFFGEGSRLTVL.

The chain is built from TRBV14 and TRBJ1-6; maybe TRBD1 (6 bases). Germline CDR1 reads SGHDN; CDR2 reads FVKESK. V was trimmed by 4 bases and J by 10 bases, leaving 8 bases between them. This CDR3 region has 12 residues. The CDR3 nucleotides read TGTGCCAGCAGCCGGGGGGGCTCACCCCTCCACTTT. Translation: CASSRGGSPLHF.

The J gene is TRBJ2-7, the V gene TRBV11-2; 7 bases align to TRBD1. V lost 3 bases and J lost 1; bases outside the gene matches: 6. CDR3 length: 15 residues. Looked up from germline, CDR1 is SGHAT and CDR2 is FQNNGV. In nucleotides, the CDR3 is TGTGCCAGCAGCTTGGAGACAGGGCAATCCTACGAGCAGTACTTC. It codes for CASSLETGQSYEQYF.

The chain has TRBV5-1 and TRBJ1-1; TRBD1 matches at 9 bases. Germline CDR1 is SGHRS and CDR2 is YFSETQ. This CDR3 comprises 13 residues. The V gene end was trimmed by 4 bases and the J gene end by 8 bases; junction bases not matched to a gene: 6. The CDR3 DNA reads TGCGCCAGCAGCCCGACAGGGGGAATCGAAGCTTTCTTT. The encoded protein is CASSPTGGIEAFF.

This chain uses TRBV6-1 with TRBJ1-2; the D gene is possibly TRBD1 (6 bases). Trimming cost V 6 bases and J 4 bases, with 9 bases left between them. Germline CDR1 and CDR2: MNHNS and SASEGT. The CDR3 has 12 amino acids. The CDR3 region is CASRRDIYGYTF. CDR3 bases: TGTGCCAGCAGGAGGGACATCTATGGCTACACCTTC.

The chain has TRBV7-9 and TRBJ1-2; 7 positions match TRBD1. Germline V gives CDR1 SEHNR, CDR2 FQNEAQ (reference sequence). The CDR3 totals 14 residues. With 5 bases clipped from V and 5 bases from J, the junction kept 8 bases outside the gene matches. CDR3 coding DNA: TGTGCCAGCAGCCGATATGACAGGGCTTATGGCTACACCTTC. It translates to CASSRYDRAYGYTF.

CDR3 protein: CASSVMDSSGNTIYF. The CDR3 nucleotides read TGTGCCAGCAGCGTCATGGACAGCTCTGGAAACACCATATATTTT. The J gene is TRBJ1-3, the V gene TRBV9; weak D call: TRBD1 (6 bases). V dropped 2 bases and J dropped 0 bases, with 9 bases sitting between them. The CDR3 totals 15 residues. Germline V CDR1 and CDR2: SGDLS, YYNGEE.

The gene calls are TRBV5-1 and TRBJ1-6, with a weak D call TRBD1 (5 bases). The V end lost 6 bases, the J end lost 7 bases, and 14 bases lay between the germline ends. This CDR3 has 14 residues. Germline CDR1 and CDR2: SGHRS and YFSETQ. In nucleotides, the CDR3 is TGCGCCAGCACCTACCAGGGTGGAAATTCACCCCTCCACTTT. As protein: CASTYQGGNSPLHF.

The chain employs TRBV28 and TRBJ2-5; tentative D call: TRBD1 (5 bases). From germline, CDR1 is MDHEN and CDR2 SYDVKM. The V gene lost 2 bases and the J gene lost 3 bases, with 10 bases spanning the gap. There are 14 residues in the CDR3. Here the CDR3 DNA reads TGTGCCAGCAGTTTACAGGGCCAGAAAGAGACCCAGTACTTC. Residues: CASSLQGQKETQYF.

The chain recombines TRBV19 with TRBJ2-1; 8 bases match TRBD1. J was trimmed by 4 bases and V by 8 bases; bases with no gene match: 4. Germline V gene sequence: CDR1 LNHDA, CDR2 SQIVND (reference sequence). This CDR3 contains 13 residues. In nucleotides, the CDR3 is TGTGCCAGTTCGGGGACAGGATACAATGAGCAGTTCTTC. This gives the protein CASSGTGYNEQFF.

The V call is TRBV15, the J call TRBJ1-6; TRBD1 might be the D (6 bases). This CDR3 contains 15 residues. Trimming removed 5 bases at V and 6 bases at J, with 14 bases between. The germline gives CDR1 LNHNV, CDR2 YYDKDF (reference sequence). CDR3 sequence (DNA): TGTGCCACCAGCGGTGCCGGGACACCTAATTCACCCCTCCACTTT. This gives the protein CATSGAGTPNSPLHF.

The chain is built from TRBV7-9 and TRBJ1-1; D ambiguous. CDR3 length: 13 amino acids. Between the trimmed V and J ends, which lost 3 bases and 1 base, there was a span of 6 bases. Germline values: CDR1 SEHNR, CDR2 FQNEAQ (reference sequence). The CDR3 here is CASSFGENTEAFF. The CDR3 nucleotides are TGTGCCAGCAGCTTTGGAGAGAACACTGAAGCTTTCTTT.

CDR3: CASSSILTGVYEQYF. CDR3 DNA: TGTGCCAGCAGTTCCATCCTCACAGGGGTCTACGAGCAGTACTTC. The rearrangement uses TRBV6-5 and TRBJ2-7; 7 positions match TRBD1. The CDR3 loop spans 15 amino acids. Germline V gene lookup returns CDR1 MNHEY and CDR2 SVGAGI. After removal of 4 bases from V and 3 bases from J, the junction contained 9 bases not matched to a gene.

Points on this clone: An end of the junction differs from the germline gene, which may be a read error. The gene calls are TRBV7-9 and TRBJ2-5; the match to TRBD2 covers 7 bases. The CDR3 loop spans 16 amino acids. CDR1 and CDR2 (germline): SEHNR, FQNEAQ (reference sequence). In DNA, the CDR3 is TGTTCCAGCAGCCCCAGGGTAGCTAGCGGTCAAGAGACCCAGTACTTC. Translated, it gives CSSSPRVASGQETQYF.

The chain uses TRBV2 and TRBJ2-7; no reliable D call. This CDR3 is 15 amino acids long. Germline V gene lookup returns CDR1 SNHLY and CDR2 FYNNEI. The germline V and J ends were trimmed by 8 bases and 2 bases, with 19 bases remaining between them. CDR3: CASRPDRHGTYEQYF. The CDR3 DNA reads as TGTGCCAGCCGCCCAGACCGACACGGCACCTACGAGCAGTACTTC. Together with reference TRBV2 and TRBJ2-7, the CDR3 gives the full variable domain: EPEVTQTPSHQVTQMGQEVILRCVPISNHLYFYWYRQILGQKVEFLVSFYNNEISEKSEIFDDQFSVERPDGSNFTLKIRSTKLEDSAMYFCASRPDRHGTYEQYFGPGTRLTVT.

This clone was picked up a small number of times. Here the CDR3 DNA reads TGCAGCGTTGTTCGGAACACTGAAGCTTTCTTT. This sequence encodes CSVVRNTEAFF. The genes are TRBV29-1 and TRBJ1-1; D not certain. The CDR3 loop spans 11 amino acids. Germline lookup yields CDR1 SQVTM and CDR2 ANQGSEA. With 4 bases removed from V and 1 base from J, the gap between germline ends came to 4 bases.

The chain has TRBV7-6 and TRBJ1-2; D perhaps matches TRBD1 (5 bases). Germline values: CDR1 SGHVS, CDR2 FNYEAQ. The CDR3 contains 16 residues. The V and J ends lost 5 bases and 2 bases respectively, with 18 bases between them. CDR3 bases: TGTGCCAGCAGCCCCCTCGGCAGGGCAGGGAACTATGGCTACACCTTC. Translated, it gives CASSPLGRAGNYGYTF.

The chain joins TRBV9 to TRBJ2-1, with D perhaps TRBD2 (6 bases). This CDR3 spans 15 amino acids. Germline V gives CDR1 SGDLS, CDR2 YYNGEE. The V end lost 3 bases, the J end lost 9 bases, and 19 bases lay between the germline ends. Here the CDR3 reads CASSARAPEGSEQFF. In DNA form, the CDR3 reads TGTGCCAGCAGCGCCCGGGCCCCGGAGGGTAGTGAGCAGTTCTTC. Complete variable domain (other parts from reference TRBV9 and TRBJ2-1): DSGVTQTPKHLITATGQRVTLRCSPRSGDLSVYWYQQSLDQGLQFLIQYYNGEERAKGNILERFSAQQFPDLHSELNLSSLELGDSALYFCASSARAPEGSEQFFGPGTRLTVL.